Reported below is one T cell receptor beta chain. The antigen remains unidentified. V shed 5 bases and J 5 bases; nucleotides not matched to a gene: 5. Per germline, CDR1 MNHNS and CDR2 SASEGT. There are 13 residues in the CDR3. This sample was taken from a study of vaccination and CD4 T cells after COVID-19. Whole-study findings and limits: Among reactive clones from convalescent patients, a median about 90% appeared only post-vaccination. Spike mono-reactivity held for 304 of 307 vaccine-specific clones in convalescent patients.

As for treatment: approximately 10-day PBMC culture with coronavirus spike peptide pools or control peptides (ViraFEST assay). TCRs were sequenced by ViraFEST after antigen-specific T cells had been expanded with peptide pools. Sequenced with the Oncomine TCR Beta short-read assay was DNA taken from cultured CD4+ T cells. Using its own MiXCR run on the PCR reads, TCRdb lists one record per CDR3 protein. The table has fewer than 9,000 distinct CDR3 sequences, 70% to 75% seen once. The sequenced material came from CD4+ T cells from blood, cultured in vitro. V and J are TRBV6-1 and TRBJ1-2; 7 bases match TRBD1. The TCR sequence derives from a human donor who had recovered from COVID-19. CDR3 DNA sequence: TGTGCCAGCAGTAAGGGGGACAGATATGGCTACACCTTC. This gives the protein CASSKGDRYGYTF.